A selection of T cell receptor beta chains follows, all from one sample in a study of T cells in narcolepsy. The assay was immunoSEQ multiplex PCR, and TCRdb's table has in-frame clones only and misses some. The table shows about 30,000 clones, with roughly four fifths occurring only once. What was sequenced was memory (CD45RA-) CD4+ T cells from blood. These receptors were taken from a human donor in good health. Each CDR3 is given with its conserved first and last residue. The D gene is left open where the match is weak. A clone size is listed for some rows: how often the clone was seen (once, few, many), or a class if it is expanded.

TRBV4-1	once	NA	TRBJ1-2	TGCGCCAGCAGCCAACCAGGAAGCTATGGCTACACCTTC	CASSQPGSYGYTF
TRBV21-1	NA	NA	TRBJ1-5	TGTGCCAGCACAGGGGGGGGCGGTAATCAGCCCCAGCATTTT	CASTGGGGNQPQHF
TRBV11-1	NA	NA	TRBJ2-7	TGTGCCAGCAGCTTACTCGAGAGCGAGCAGTACTTC	CASSLLESEQYF
TRBV2	NA	TRBD1	TRBJ1-5	TGTGCCAGCAGTAGGGGGCTTGATCAGCCCCAGCATTTT	CASSRGLDQPQHF
TRBV5-1	NA	NA	TRBJ2-5	TGCGCCAGCAGCTTGGCCTTAGCGGCCCAAGAGACCCAGTACTTC	CASSLALAAQETQYF
TRBV5-1	NA	TRBD1	TRBJ2-1	TGCGCCAGCAGCGCGGGGACAGGGACCGGCAATGAGCAGTTCTTC	CASSAGTGTGNEQFF
TRBV6-1	NA	NA	TRBJ2-7	TGTGCCAGCAGTCGATTTATCTACGAGCAGTACTTC	CASSRFIYEQYF
TRBV19	NA	NA	TRBJ2-2	TGTGCCAGTAAAGAGCGGAACACCGGGGAGCTGTTTTTT	CASKERNTGELFF
TRBV7-2	once	NA	TRBJ1-4	TGTGCCAGCAGCGTCAGCCGTAATGAAAAACTGTTTTTT	CASSVSRNEKLFF
TRBV28	NA	NA	TRBJ1-2	TGTGCCAGCCGGGAAGGGAAGGGCGGCTACTATGGCTACACCTTC	CASREGKGGYYGYTF
TRBV5-5	NA	NA	TRBJ2-3	TGTGCCAGCAGCTTGCCCCCCTCTAGCACAGATACGCAGTATTTT	CASSLPPSSTDTQYF
TRBV4-3	NA	NA	TRBJ1-1	TGCGCCAGCAGCCAAGATATATCTGGTGAAGCTTTCTTT	CASSQDISGEAFF
TRBV27	NA	NA	TRBJ2-5	TGTGCCAGCGGCCCTACGAAGACCCAGTACTTC	CASGPTKTQYF
TRBV19	once	NA	TRBJ1-6	TGTGCCAGTAGGGGTCGGGACTCCTATAATTCACCCCTCCACTTT	CASRGRDSYNSPLHF